This T cell receptor (beta chain) appears in the sequencing data of a study of T cell responses to AZD1222 COVID-19 vaccine. Whole-study findings and limits: Clonal diversity may have been underestimated, and the donors were mostly white British, with more females than males.

Profiling relied on immunoSEQ multiplex PCR, and the TCRdb table lists in-frame clones only, not all of them. The sample includes 150,000 to 200,000 clones, about 90% seen only once; the top ten take about 4.1%. The germline CDR1 and CDR2 sequences are LNHDA and SQIVND (reference sequence). V shed 8 bases, J shed 7 bases, and the junction held 5 bases outside the gene matches. The CDR3 is 12 amino acids. Worth noting for this clone: What it binds is unknown.

The sequencing used peripheral blood, collected 28 days after the second dose of the MenACWY control vaccine. This chain links TRBV19 with TRBJ1-5; 7 bases align to TRBD1. The TCR originated in an adult who received the MenACWY meningococcal vaccine as a control. CDR3 amino acids: CASAQGSQPQHF. CDR3 in DNA: TGTGCCAGTGCACAGGGGTCACAGCCCCAGCATTTT. The full variable domain, its missing parts supplied by reference TRBV19 and TRBJ1-5, is DGGITQSPKYLFRKEGQNVTLSCEQNLNHDAMYWYRQDPGQGLRLIYYSQIVNDFQKGDIAEGYSVSREKKESFPLTVTSAQKNPTAFYLCASAQGSQPQHFGDGTRLSIL.